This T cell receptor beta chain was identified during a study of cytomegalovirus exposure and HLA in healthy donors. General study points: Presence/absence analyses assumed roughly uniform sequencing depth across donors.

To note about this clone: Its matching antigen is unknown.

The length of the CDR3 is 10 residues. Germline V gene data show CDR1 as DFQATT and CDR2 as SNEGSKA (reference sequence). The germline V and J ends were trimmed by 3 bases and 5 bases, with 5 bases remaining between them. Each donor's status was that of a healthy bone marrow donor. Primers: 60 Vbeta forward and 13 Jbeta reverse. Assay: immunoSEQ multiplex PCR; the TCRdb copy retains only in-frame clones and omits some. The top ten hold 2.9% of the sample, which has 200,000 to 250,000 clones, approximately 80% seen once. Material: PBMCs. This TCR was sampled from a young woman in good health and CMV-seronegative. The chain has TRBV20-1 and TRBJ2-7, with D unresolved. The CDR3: CSASFHEQYF. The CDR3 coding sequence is TGCAGTGCTAGCTTCCACGAGCAGTACTTC.